The 18 T cell receptor beta chains given below trace back to one sample, sequenced in a study of cytomegalovirus exposure and HLA in healthy donors. The PCR was carried out with 60 Vbeta primers and 13 Jbeta primers. TCRdb keeps only in-frame clones here, not all; method: immunoSEQ multiplex PCR. The sample yields more than 90,000 clones, more than 55% seen once. Input material: PBMCs. The source is a boy aged 10-17 years in good health and CMV-seropositive.

V gene TRBV4-1 combines with J gene TRBJ1-4; D ambiguous. V lost 5 bases and J 6 bases, leaving 10 bases between the germline ends. CDR3 length: 13 amino acids. Germline values: CDR1 MGHRA, CDR2 YSYEKL. The CDR3 coding sequence is TGCGCCAGCAGCTCCCCCCTCGATGAAAAACTGTTTTTT. This translates into CASSSPLDEKLFF.

The chain combines TRBV19 with TRBJ1-1; a possible D gene is TRBD1 (5 bases). This CDR3 region has 14 residues. Trimming left V 5 bases short and J 5 bases short, with 15 bases between. Germline V lookup: CDR1 LNHDA, CDR2 SQIVND (reference sequence). The CDR3 loop reads CASSDAGGGTEAFF. The CDR3 nucleotides are TGTGCCAGTAGTGACGCCGGGGGGGGGACTGAAGCTTTCTTT.

The chain joins TRBV5-1 to TRBJ1-4; perhaps TRBD1 as D (5 bases). With 5 bases removed from V and 2 bases from J, the gap between germline ends came to 10 bases. CDR1 is SGHRS and CDR2 is YFSETQ in the germline V gene. The CDR3 is 14 residues long. CDR3 nucleotide sequence: TGCGCCAGCAGTCCCGGGGGGACTAATGAAAAACTGTTTTTT. Protein: CASSPGGTNEKLFF. Using reference TRBV5-1 and TRBJ1-4 for the parts outside the CDR3, the full variable domain is KAGVTQTPRYLIKTRGQQVTLSCSPISGHRSVSWYQQTPGQGLQFLFEYFSETQRNKGNFPGRFSGRQFSNSRSEMNVSTLELGDSALYLCASSPGGTNEKLFFGSGTQLSVL.

Of note for this clone: Compared with germline, one end of the junction differs, possibly owing to a read error. The V call is TRBV4-1, the J call TRBJ1-6; TRBD1 might be the D (5 bases). The CDR3 extends over 17 amino acids. The germline CDR1 and CDR2 sequences are MGHRA and YSYEKL. Here the CDR3 reads CASSPLRSQGSNSPLNF. DNA for the CDR3: TGCGCCAGCAGCCCTTTAAGATCGCAGGGCTCTAATTCACCCCTCAACTTT.

This clone was seen only a few times. This chain joins TRBV10-2 and TRBJ2-3; D unresolved. This CDR3 spans 11 amino acids. With 7 bases removed from V and 2 bases from J, the gap between germline ends came to 4 bases. Looked up from germline, CDR1 is WSHSY and CDR2 is SAAADI. In DNA, the CDR3 is TGCGCCAGCAATAACACAGATACGCAGTATTTT. Translating it yields CASNNTDTQYF.

V is TRBV30 and J is TRBJ2-6; D unclear. V lost 5 bases and J lost 0, with 5 bases in between. The germline V gene encodes CDR1 GTSNPN and CDR2 SVGIG (reference sequence). This CDR3 comprises 13 residues. The DNA for the CDR3 is TGTGCCTGGTCCTACTCTGGGGCCAACGTCCTGACTTTC. Protein: CAWSYSGANVLTF.

This chain uses TRBV19 with TRBJ1-2, with a possible D match to TRBD1 (5 bases). Germline V CDR1 and CDR2: LNHDA, SQIVND (reference sequence). The length of the CDR3 is 15 residues. V lost 5 bases, J lost 7 bases, and 20 bases lay in between. Here the CDR3 DNA reads TGTGCCAGTAGTCAGAGGACACAGACCCCGGGTGGCTACACCTTC. Amino acid sequence: CASSQRTQTPGGYTF.

In this sample, this clone turned up once. J is TRBJ2-7 and V is TRBV5-1, with TRBD1 matching 9 bases. There are 15 residues in the CDR3. V lost 0 bases, J lost 4 bases, and 5 bases stayed unmatched. Per germline, CDR1 SGHRS and CDR2 YFSETQ. CDR3 amino acids: CASSLDSGQGYEQYF. The CDR3 bases are TGCGCCAGCAGCTTGGACTCGGGACAGGGTTACGAGCAGTACTTC. The variable domain in full, with the rest retrieved from reference TRBV5-1 and TRBJ2-7, is KAGVTQTPRYLIKTRGQQVTLSCSPISGHRSVSWYQQTPGQGLQFLFEYFSETQRNKGNFPGRFSGRQFSNSRSEMNVSTLELGDSALYLCASSLDSGQGYEQYFGPGTRLTVT.

The chain carries TRBV5-1 and TRBJ2-2; no reliable D call. Germline V gene data show CDR1 as SGHRS and CDR2 as YFSETQ. Trimming left V 0 bases short and J 3 bases short, with 9 bases between. The CDR3 is 15 residues long. The DNA of the CDR3 is TGCGCCAGCAGCTTGGTGGGCGAGCACACCGGGGAGCTGTTTTTT. It encodes CASSLVGEHTGELFF.

The rearrangement links TRBV11-2 to TRBJ2-7, with 12 bases that match TRBD2. Germline CDR1 reads SGHAT; CDR2 reads FQNNGV. This CDR3 comprises 15 residues. Trimming at V came to 5 bases and at J to 7 bases, leaving 9 bases not matched to a gene. CDR3 coding DNA: TGTGCCAGCAGCCCCCGACTAGCGGGAGTGGGAGAGCAGTACTTC. This codes for CASSPRLAGVGEQYF.

The rearrangement links TRBV15 to TRBJ2-7; 8 bases line up with TRBD2. This CDR3 region has 14 residues. With V trimmed by 1 base and J by 3 bases, 2 bases remained unmatched. The germline gives CDR1 LNHNV, CDR2 YYDKDF (reference sequence). CDR3 amino acids: CATSRGGTSYEQYF. In DNA, the CDR3 is TGTGCCACCAGCAGAGGGGGGACTAGCTACGAGCAGTACTTC.

The chain couples TRBV28 to TRBJ1-2, with 10 bases matching TRBD1. This CDR3 has 14 residues. CDR1 is MDHEN and CDR2 is SYDVKM in the germline V gene. Trimming cost V 6 bases and J 6 bases; bases outside gene matches: 7. CDR3 in amino acids: CASSLPGTGDGYTF. CDR3 bases: TGTGCCAGCAGCCTACCCGGGACAGGGGATGGCTACACCTTC.

The chain couples TRBV9 to TRBJ1-1; possible D gene TRBD1, 5 bases. The CDR3 length is 15 residues. Between the trimmed V and J ends, which lost 1 base and 1 base, there was a span of 11 bases. The germline CDR1 and CDR2 sequences are SGDLS and YYNGEE. The CDR3 loop is CASSVSGGENTEAFF. Here the CDR3 DNA reads TGTGCCAGCAGCGTATCAGGAGGGGAGAACACTGAAGCTTTCTTT.

This chain uses TRBV15 with TRBJ1-4; TRBD1 might be the D (5 bases). Trimming pared 0 bases from V and 4 bases from J, leaving 9 bases between. Germline-derived CDR1 and CDR2 are LNHNV and YYDKDF (reference sequence). The CDR3 has 15 residues. CDR3 DNA sequence: TGTGCCACCAGCAGAGAGACAGACCTTAATGAAAAACTGTTTTTT. It translates to CATSRETDLNEKLFF.

This clone was seen more than once but under ten times. The chain has TRBV5-1 and TRBJ2-7; 7 positions match TRBD1. With 3 bases clipped from V and 0 bases from J, the junction kept 3 bases outside the gene matches. The CDR3 is 14 amino acids. Germline lookup yields CDR1 SGHRS and CDR2 YFSETQ. The CDR3 region has the DNA TGCGCCAGCAGCTGGGGGACAGACTCCTACGAGCAGTACTTC. Protein sequence: CASSWGTDSYEQYF.

V usage is TRBV9 and J usage is TRBJ1-2, with D possibly being TRBD1 (5 bases). The germline gives CDR1 SGDLS, CDR2 YYNGEE. The V end was cut by 2 bases, the J end by 1 base, with 9 bases between. The CDR3 has 14 residues. The CDR3 protein is CASSVGHLNYGYTF. The CDR3, as DNA: TGTGCCAGCAGCGTCGGACACCTTAACTATGGCTACACCTTC.

The chain carries TRBV27 and TRBJ1-2; 10 positions match TRBD1. CDR3 length: 14 residues. Trimming removed 4 bases from V and 9 bases from J; junction bases left unmatched: 8. CDR1 and CDR2 (germline): MNHEY, SMNVEV (reference sequence). CDR3 residues: CASSSGQGLRSYTF. The CDR3 nucleotides read TGTGCCAGCAGTTCGGGACAGGGGCTTCGGAGCTACACCTTC.

This chain connects TRBV30 to TRBJ2-7, with TRBD1 identical over 7 bases. The CDR3 sequence is 15 residues long. Germline lookup yields CDR1 GTSNPN and CDR2 SVGIG (reference sequence). V lost 0 bases to trimming and J lost 4 bases; unmatched junction nucleotides: 9. Here the CDR3 reads CAWSVLGQETYEQYF. The CDR3 coding sequence is TGTGCCTGGAGTGTACTTGGACAGGAGACGTACGAGCAGTACTTC.